This TCR beta chain was sequenced in a study of cytomegalovirus exposure and HLA in healthy donors. Turning to this clone: Its antigen is not known.

Study-wide points: An Asian-associated ancestry cluster reportedly showed fewer N-insertions than the approximately 620-donor mean in a later analysis. On later analysis, the bulk of CMV-associated TCR beta chains appeared to be HLA-restricted. Most TCR sequences were uncommon, yet certain public TCRs appeared in many donors.

The study ran its PCR with 60 Vbeta and 13 Jbeta primers. Assay used: immunoSEQ multiplex PCR; TCRdb lists only in-frame clones, some missing. The repertoire holds 110,000 to 150,000 clones, with more than 75% as singletons. With V trimmed by 5 bases and J by 3 bases, 3 bases remained unmatched. Germline CDR1 and CDR2: SGHTA and FQGTGA. There are 15 residues in the CDR3. The TCR was taken from a male donor in good health and CMV-seronegative. This chain joins TRBV7-3 and TRBJ2-1; 11 bases fit TRBD2. The source material was PBMCs. The DNA for the CDR3 is TGTGCCAGCAGCCCCGGACTAGCGGGCTACAATGAGCAGTTCTTC. Translating it yields CASSPGLAGYNEQFF.